These T cell receptor beta chains were read from a single sample in a study of T cells after yellow fever vaccination. A single record per CDR3 protein comes from TCRdb applying MiXCR to the 5' RACE reads. Of roughly 120,000 distinct CDR3 sequences listed, about 7.8% were seen once; the top ten hold approximately 3%. Here the sequenced sample was CD4+ T cells sorted from PBMCs, taken more than 40 days after the first yellow fever vaccination. The receptors come from a man aged 18 to 35 who received the YFV17D yellow fever vaccine. Each CDR3 is given with its conserved first and last residue. A D gene is named only where the DNA matches it firmly. For some rows the clone size is stated as once, few or many, or as a class when expanded; others skip it.

d_gene: TRBD1
len: 15
j_gene: TRBJ1-3
abundance: many
v_gene: TRBV7-2
CDR3nt: TGTGCCAGCAGCCCCCGGGACAGCTCTGGAAACACCATATATTTT
CDR3aa: CASSPRDSSGNTIYF

d_gene: .
len: 16
j_gene: TRBJ2-6
abundance: many
v_gene: TRBV5-1
CDR3nt: TGCGCCAGCAGCGAGGGACCGCCCTCTGGGGCCAACGTCCTGACTTTC
CDR3aa: CASSEGPPSGANVLTF

d_gene: .
len: 15
j_gene: TRBJ1-5
abundance: many
v_gene: TRBV6-2/TRBV6-3
CDR3nt: TGTGCCAGCAGTTATCGGGGCAGGGCAAGGCAGCCCCAGCATTTT
CDR3aa: CASSYRGRARQPQHF

d_gene: TRBD2
len: 16
j_gene: TRBJ2-5
abundance: .
v_gene: TRBV5-6
CDR3nt: TGTGCCAGCAGCTTGGACCCAGCGGGGATCCAAGAGACCCAGTACTTC
CDR3aa: CASSLDPAGIQETQYF

d_gene: .
len: 14
j_gene: TRBJ2-3
abundance: many
v_gene: TRBV5-1
CDR3nt: TGCGCCAGCACCGTGGCATGGGGCACAGATACGCAGTATTTT
CDR3aa: CASTVAWGTDTQYF

d_gene: TRBD2
len: 16
j_gene: TRBJ2-5
abundance: many
v_gene: TRBV20-1
CDR3nt: TGCAGTGCTACCCGACTAGCGGGGGGGATTCAAGAGACCCAGTACTTC
CDR3aa: CSATRLAGGIQETQYF

d_gene: .
len: 14
j_gene: TRBJ2-2
abundance: many
v_gene: TRBV7-6
CDR3nt: TGTGCCAGCAGCTCCGGGGACAACACCGGGGAGCTGTTTTTT
CDR3aa: CASSSGDNTGELFF

d_gene: .
len: 14
j_gene: TRBJ2-3
abundance: .
v_gene: TRBV7-2
CDR3nt: TGTGCCAGCAGCCGGACGTCACACACAGATACGCAGTATTTT
CDR3aa: CASSRTSHTDTQYF

d_gene: .
len: 17
j_gene: TRBJ2-1
abundance: many
v_gene: TRBV24-1
CDR3nt: TGTGCCACCAGTGATTCCAGGTGGAGGGACCGAGACAATGAGCAGTTCTTC
CDR3aa: CATSDSRWRDRDNEQFF

d_gene: .
len: 14
j_gene: TRBJ2-1
abundance: many
v_gene: TRBV20-1
CDR3nt: TGCAGTGCCACCCAGGGGCGGGAGTACAATGAGCAGTTCTTC
CDR3aa: CSATQGREYNEQFF

d_gene: .
len: 16
j_gene: TRBJ2-5
abundance: few
v_gene: TRBV5-1
CDR3nt: TGCGCCAGCAGCTTGGGTTCTGCGGGGCGGAGGGAGACCCAGTACTTC
CDR3aa: CASSLGSAGRRETQYF

d_gene: .
len: 13
j_gene: TRBJ2-1
abundance: few
v_gene: TRBV5-4
CDR3nt: TGTGCCAGCAGCCCAGACAGGTCCGATGAGCAGTTCTTC
CDR3aa: CASSPDRSDEQFF

d_gene: .
len: 14
j_gene: TRBJ1-5
abundance: many
v_gene: TRBV20-1
CDR3nt: TGCAGTGCTAGAGATTATGATCGAGCTCAGCCCCAGCATTTT
CDR3aa: CSARDYDRAQPQHF

d_gene: .
len: 12
j_gene: TRBJ1-1
abundance: many
v_gene: TRBV29-1
CDR3nt: TGCAGCGTTAAACAGAAACCCACTGAAGCTTTCTTT
CDR3aa: CSVKQKPTEAFF

d_gene: TRBD1
len: 16
j_gene: TRBJ1-3
abundance: many
v_gene: TRBV5-1
CDR3nt: TGCGCCAGCAGCCCCGGGACAGGGCCCTCTGGAAACACCATATATTTT
CDR3aa: CASSPGTGPSGNTIYF

d_gene: .
len: 11
j_gene: TRBJ2-1
abundance: many
v_gene: TRBV19
CDR3nt: TGTGCCAGTAGAGCCCACAATGAGCAGTTCTTC
CDR3aa: CASRAHNEQFF

d_gene: TRBD1
len: 15
j_gene: TRBJ2-1
abundance: many
v_gene: TRBV7-6
CDR3nt: TGTGCCAGCAGCTTAGAGGGACAGGCGTTTGGTGAGCAGTTCTTC
CDR3aa: CASSLEGQAFGEQFF

d_gene: .
len: 12
j_gene: TRBJ2-3
abundance: many
v_gene: TRBV15
CDR3nt: TGTGCCACCAGCAGAGAAGCAGATACGCAGTATTTT
CDR3aa: CATSREADTQYF

d_gene: .
len: 16
j_gene: TRBJ2-3
abundance: many
v_gene: TRBV5-1
CDR3nt: TGCGCCAGCAGCTTGGCCGTGGGTTCAGCCACAGATACGCAGTATTTT
CDR3aa: CASSLAVGSATDTQYF

d_gene: .
len: 16
j_gene: TRBJ1-1
abundance: few
v_gene: TRBV7-9
CDR3nt: TGTGCCAGCAGCCGACTCCAACTCAGGGGAAACACTGAAGCTTTCTTT
CDR3aa: CASSRLQLRGNTEAFF

d_gene: .
len: 14
j_gene: TRBJ2-7
abundance: many
v_gene: TRBV12-3/TRBV12-4
CDR3nt: TGTGCCAGCAGTTTGTGGCAGAACTCCTACGAGCAGTACTTC
CDR3aa: CASSLWQNSYEQYF

d_gene: .
len: 16
j_gene: TRBJ2-6
abundance: many
v_gene: TRBV5-1
CDR3nt: TGCGCCAGCAGCTTGGGACAGCCCTCTGGGGCCAACGTCCTGACTTTC
CDR3aa: CASSLGQPSGANVLTF